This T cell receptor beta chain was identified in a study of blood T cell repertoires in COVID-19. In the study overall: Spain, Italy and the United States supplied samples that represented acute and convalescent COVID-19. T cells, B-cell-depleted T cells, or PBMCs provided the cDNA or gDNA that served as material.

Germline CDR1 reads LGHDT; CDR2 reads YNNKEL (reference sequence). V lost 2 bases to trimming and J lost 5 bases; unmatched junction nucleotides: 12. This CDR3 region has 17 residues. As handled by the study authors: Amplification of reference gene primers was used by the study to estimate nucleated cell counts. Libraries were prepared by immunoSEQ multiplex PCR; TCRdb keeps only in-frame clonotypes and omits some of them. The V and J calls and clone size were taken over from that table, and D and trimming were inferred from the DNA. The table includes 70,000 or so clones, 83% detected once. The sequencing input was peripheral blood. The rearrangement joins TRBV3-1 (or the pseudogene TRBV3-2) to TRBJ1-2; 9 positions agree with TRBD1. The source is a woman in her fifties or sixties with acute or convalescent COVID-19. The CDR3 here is CASSQPLTDRGGYGYTF. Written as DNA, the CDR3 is TGTGCCAGCAGCCAACCTCTGACAGACAGGGGGGGGTATGGCTACACCTTC.